These 20 T cell receptor beta chains were all obtained from the same sample, sequenced in a study of T-cell reconstitution after alpha-beta-depleted transplantation in children (dated by TCRdb to 2016 to 2017). Receptors were amplified or captured by PCR. Sequenced using an Illumina HiSeq 2500. TCR library preparation used molecular barcoding, with unique molecular identifiers applied to normalize quantification of the TCRbeta repertoire. Through fastp at Q25 and MiXCR, TCRdb rebuilt clones from the public reads, retaining in-frame beta chains. Each entry merges the rows of one CDR3 protein and shows their most common DNA and genes. In this sample the table shows roughly 400,000 distinct CDR3 sequences, around 20% of which occur a single time. The ten largest account for 3.8% of the sample. The input for sequencing was PBMCs from the stem cell graft donor, taken from the stem cell graft. The source is a human donor who donated a stem cell graft to a child with acute myeloid leukemia.

The rearrangement links TRBV3-1 to TRBJ2-5, with D possibly matching TRBD1 (6 bases). The CDR3 is 14 amino acids. The germline V and J ends were trimmed by 3 bases and 5 bases, with 13 bases remaining between them. Germline CDR1 reads LGHDT; CDR2 reads YNNKEL (reference sequence). In nucleotides, the CDR3 is TGTGCCAGCAGCCAGGCAGGGGAGAAGGAGACCCAGTACTTC. The encoded protein is CASSQAGEKETQYF.

In the case of this clonotype: A much larger clone is a single base away; this may be a read error. This CDR3 reads CASKQGPDTGEVFF. The CDR3 DNA reads TGTGCCAGCAAGCAGGGTCCGGACACCGGGGAGGTGTTTTTT. The chain uses TRBV6-1 and TRBJ2-2, with a possible D match to TRBD2 (6 bases). The CDR3 covers 14 residues. Germline V lookup: CDR1 MNHNS, CDR2 SASEGT.

This clonotype was found many times. Compared with germline, one end of the junction differs, possibly owing to a read error. CDR3 amino acids: CASSLMGGPSNEQFF. Here the CDR3 DNA reads TGTGCTAGCAGCTTAATGGGGGGCCCATCAAATGAGCAGTTCTTC. V usage is TRBV7-7 and J usage is TRBJ2-1; D may correspond to TRBD1 or TRBD2 (6 bases each). Germline V gene data show CDR1 as SSHAT and CDR2 as FNYEAQ (reference sequence). The CDR3 has 15 amino acids.

In its sample, this clonotype was seen a few times. The J gene is TRBJ2-2, the V gene TRBV7-8; D gene ambiguous. Trimming took 0 bases from V and 3 from J, leaving 5 bases between them. The CDR3 is 14 residues long. Germline V lookup: CDR1 SGHVS, CDR2 FQNEAQ. CDR3 nucleotide sequence: TGTGCCAGCAGCTTAGCGGGATACACCGGGGAGCTGTTTTTT. Translation gives CASSLAGYTGELFF. Using reference TRBV7-8 and TRBJ2-2 for the parts outside the CDR3, the full variable domain is GAGVSQSPRYKVAKRGQDVALRCDPISGHVSLFWYQQALGQGPEFLTYFQNEAQLDKSGLPSDRFFAERPEGSVSTLKIQRTQQEDSAVYLCASSLAGYTGELFFGEGSRLTVL.

The chain combines TRBV7-2 with TRBJ1-1, with D uncertain. The length of the CDR3 is 13 residues. Trimming left V 5 bases short and J 0 bases short, with 7 bases between. Germline CDR1 is SGHTA and CDR2 is FQGNSA. CDR3 sequence: CASSLYMNTEAFF. The CDR3 nucleotides read TGTGCCAGCAGCCTATATATGAACACTGAAGCTTTCTTT.

The sample holds a few counts of this clonotype. The chain joins TRBV29-1 to TRBJ1-4; TRBD1 might be the D (5 bases). The CDR3 is 14 amino acids. Trimming pared 6 bases from V and 4 bases from J, leaving 15 bases between. Germline-derived CDR1 and CDR2 are SQVTM and ANQGSEA. The CDR3 spells CSVIEQALNEKLFF. The CDR3 DNA reads as TGCAGCGTAATTGAACAGGCCCTTAATGAAAAACTGTTTTTT. The full variable domain, its missing parts supplied by reference TRBV29-1 and TRBJ1-4, is SAVISQKPSRDICQRGTSLTIQCQVDSQVTMMFWYRQQPGQSLTLIATANQGSEATYESGFVIDKFPISRPNLTFSTLTVSNMSPEDSSIYLCSVIEQALNEKLFFGSGTQLSVL.

In this sample, this clonotype turned up once. The chain is built from TRBV7-9 and TRBJ2-2; weak D call: TRBD2 (5 bases). Trimming left V 2 bases short and J 6 bases short, with 16 bases between. Germline CDR1 reads SEHNR; CDR2 reads FQNEAQ (reference sequence). The CDR3 spans 16 residues. CDR3 DNA sequence: TGTGCCAGCAGCTTAATCGGCCTAGCTCAATCCGGGGAGCTGTTTTTT. Translated, it gives CASSLIGLAQSGELFF.

The chain couples TRBV28 to TRBJ2-4, with D unresolved. CDR3 length equals 14 residues. Germline V gene sequence: CDR1 MDHEN, CDR2 SYDVKM. Trimming removed 1 base from V and 0 bases from J, with 4 bases in between. CDR3 sequence: CASSLYLAKNIQYF. The CDR3 DNA reads TGTGCCAGCAGTTTATACCTAGCCAAAAACATTCAGTACTTC.

This chain links TRBV9 with TRBJ2-1; 9 bases match TRBD1. J gave up 0 bases and V 2 bases, and 9 bases lay outside the gene matches. The CDR3 extends over 18 amino acids. Per the germline V gene, CDR1 is SGDLS and CDR2 is YYNGEE. CDR3 DNA sequence: TGTGCCAGCAGCGTCGGACAGGGGACCGGGAGCTCCTACAATGAGCAGTTCTTC. This translates into CASSVGQGTGSSYNEQFF.

The rearrangement links TRBV7-3 to TRBJ2-3; weak D call: TRBD1 (6 bases). Germline values: CDR1 SGHTA, CDR2 FQGTGA. The CDR3 is made up of 15 amino acids. Trimming took 2 bases from V and 1 from J, leaving 10 bases between them. CDR3 in DNA: TGTGCCAGCAGCTTATTAGGGGGTGGCACAGATACGCAGTATTTT. Its translation: CASSLLGGGTDTQYF.

This clonotype came up a few times. The chain links TRBV10-3 to TRBJ2-2; D gene uncertain. The CDR3 covers 12 residues. The ends were cut back, 0 bases at V and 13 bases at J, with 9 bases in the middle. Per the germline V gene, CDR1 is ENHRY and CDR2 is SYGVKD. The DNA of the CDR3 is TGTGCCATCAGTGAGTCGCCCCAACGGCTGTTTTTT. Protein product: CAISESPQRLFF.

V and J are TRBV4-2 and TRBJ2-2, with D unclear. This CDR3 contains 15 residues. V was trimmed by 1 base and J by 4 bases, leaving 10 bases between them. CDR1 LGHNA and CDR2 YNFKEQ come from the germline V gene. CDR3 loop: CASSQGSDPTGELFF. The CDR3 DNA reads TGTGCCAGCAGCCAAGGATCCGACCCCACCGGGGAGCTGTTTTTT.

V is TRBV7-9 and J is TRBJ2-5; possibly TRBD1 for D (6 bases). This CDR3 is built from 12 residues. Trimming left V 7 bases short and J 5 bases short, with 11 bases between. Germline V gene data show CDR1 as SEHNR and CDR2 as FQNEAQ (reference sequence). As DNA, the CDR3 is TGTGCCAGCAACAGGGTTCTGGAGACCCAGTACTTC. It codes for CASNRVLETQYF. The complete variable domain, with remaining parts taken from reference TRBV7-9 and TRBJ2-5, reads DTGVSQNPRHKITKRGQNVTFRCDPISEHNRLYWYRQTLGQGPEFLTYFQNEAQLEKSRLLSDRFSAERPKGSFSTLEIQRTEQGDSAMYLCASNRVLETQYFGPGTRLLVL.

The chain is built from TRBV5-1 and TRBJ2-7; 10 nucleotides line up with TRBD1. Unmatched junction bases numbered 8, after V lost 3 bases and J lost 5 bases. CDR3 size: 15 residues. Germline V CDR1 and CDR2: SGHRS, YFSETQ. CDR3: CASSWGDRGSDEQYF. In DNA, the CDR3 is TGCGCCAGCAGCTGGGGGGACAGGGGTTCTGACGAGCAGTACTTC.

V and J are TRBV4-1 and TRBJ2-7; D perhaps matches TRBD1 (5 bases). CDR3 length: 14 residues. Trimming pared 1 base from V and 3 bases from J, leaving 10 bases between. Looked up from germline, CDR1 is MGHRA and CDR2 is YSYEKL. CDR3: CASSQVERGYEQYF. The CDR3 coding sequence is TGCGCCAGCAGCCAAGTAGAAAGGGGCTACGAGCAGTACTTC.

The J gene is TRBJ2-7, the V gene TRBV12-3 or TRBV12-4, with D perhaps TRBD1 (6 bases). The V gene lost 5 bases and the J gene lost 2 bases, with 10 bases spanning the gap. This CDR3 is built from 13 residues. The CDR3 DNA is TGTGCCAGCAGTGCAACAGGGACCTACGAGCAGTACTTC. Encoded protein: CASSATGTYEQYF.

J is TRBJ2-4 and V is TRBV10-3; D is uncertain. The CDR3 spans 12 residues. Germline CDR1 ENHRY, CDR2 SYGVKD. V was shortened by 2 bases and J by 6 bases, with 5 bases between the two germline ends. The chain's CDR3 is CAISETGNIQYF. CDR3 in DNA: TGTGCCATCAGTGAGACCGGAAACATTCAGTACTTC.

This clonotype has a handful of counts. The chain is built from TRBV6-2 or TRBV6-3 and TRBJ2-1; 7 positions match TRBD2. The CDR3 spans 15 residues. The J segment lost 1 base and the V segment lost 6 bases, leaving 6 bases of the junction unmatched. Germline V gene lookup returns CDR1 MNHEY and CDR2 SVGEGT. For the CDR3, the DNA is TGTGCCAGCAGGCGCGCTAGCGGATCCTACAATGAGCAGTTCTTC. It specifies CASRRASGSYNEQFF.

The chain couples TRBV6-5 to TRBJ1-2, with 8 bases aligning to TRBD1. Germline V gives CDR1 MNHEY, CDR2 SVGAGI. CDR3 length: 13 residues. V shed 5 bases, J shed 4 bases, and the junction held 3 bases outside the gene matches. The DNA of the CDR3 is TGTGCCAGCAGTCGACAGGGGCGCTATGGCTACACCTTC. Protein product: CASSRQGRYGYTF.

At least ten counts were recorded for this clonotype. This rearrangement joins TRBV7-8 to TRBJ1-5, with 8 positions matching TRBD1. This CDR3 contains 15 residues. CDR1 and CDR2 (germline): SGHVS, FQNEAQ. J was trimmed by 3 bases and V by 2 bases; bases with no gene match: 3. Here the CDR3 reads CASSLRQGYNQPQHF. CDR3 coding DNA: TGTGCCAGCAGCTTAAGACAGGGGTACAATCAGCCCCAGCATTTT.